These 31 T cell receptor beta chains came from one sample sequenced in a study of relationships among human T cell subsets. TCR alpha and beta CDR3s were amplified from mRNA by semiquantitative ARM-PCR. In ARM-PCR, communal superprimers followed tagged nested gene-specific primers for exponential amplification. From the multiplex PCR reads, TCRdb called clonotypes with MiXCR, one entry per CDR3 protein. This table has roughly 5,000 distinct CDR3 sequences, around 62% appearing once. The CD8+ T cells came from negative anti-CD4 multisort bead selection followed by positive anti-CD8 selection. Sequencing was carried out using CD8+ T cells sorted from blood. The receptors come from a man in his forties or fifties in good health.

The chain has TRBV27 and TRBJ2-2; TRBD2 aligns across 8 bases. CDR1 is MNHEY and CDR2 is SMNVEV in the germline V gene (reference sequence). V lost 2 bases and J lost 0; bases outside the gene matches: 5. This CDR3 comprises 17 residues. CDR3 protein: CASSLEWREANTGELFF. CDR3 coding DNA: TGTGCCAGCAGTTTAGAATGGCGGGAGGCGAACACCGGGGAGCTGTTTTTT.

The sample holds one count of this clonotype. The chain couples TRBV14 to TRBJ2-1, with 7 bases identical to TRBD2. Trimming took 0 bases from V and 2 from J; bases not matched to a gene: 4. CDR3 size: 16 residues. The germline gives CDR1 SGHDN, CDR2 FVKESK. The CDR3 coding sequence is TGTGCCAGCAGCCAAGAGCTACTAGCGCCCTACAATGAGCAGTTCTTC. Translated: CASSQELLAPYNEQFF.

V usage is TRBV2 and J usage is TRBJ1-6; 8 nucleotides match TRBD1. Germline lookup yields CDR1 SNHLY and CDR2 FYNNEI. The CDR3 is made up of 16 amino acids. With V trimmed by 6 bases and J by 6 bases, 10 bases remained unmatched. The CDR3 DNA reads TGTGCCAGCAGGGCCAGGGGGCCGCTTCTTAATTCACCCCTCCACTTT. As protein: CASRARGPLLNSPLHF.

The chain links TRBV11-2 to TRBJ2-1, with TRBD2 matching 9 bases. The CDR3 totals 14 residues. Germline V gene lookup returns CDR1 SGHAT and CDR2 FQNNGV. V was pared by 6 bases and J by 5 bases, with 5 bases of the junction left unmatched. The CDR3 here is CASRKREEDNEQFF. The CDR3 nucleotides read TGTGCCAGCAGGAAGCGGGAGGAGGACAATGAGCAGTTCTTC. The full variable domain, rest sourced from reference TRBV11-2 and TRBJ2-1, is EAGVAQSPRYKIIEKRQSVAFWCNPISGHATLYWYQQILGQGPKLLIQFQNNGVVDDSQLPKDRFSAERLKGVDSTLKIQPAKLEDSAVYLCASRKREEDNEQFFGPGTRLTVL.

This clonotype was picked up a small number of times. The V call is TRBV11-2, the J call TRBJ2-5; 11 bases map to TRBD2. The V segment lost 4 bases and the J segment 2 bases; nucleotides outside the gene matches: 3. Germline values: CDR1 SGHAT, CDR2 FQNNGV. This CDR3 has 15 amino acids. The CDR3 DNA sequence: TGTGCCAGCAGCTCGACTAGCGGGATACAAGAGACCCAGTACTTC. It encodes CASSSTSGIQETQYF.

This clonotype is termed large. V and J are TRBV11-1 and TRBJ1-1, with D possibly being TRBD1 (5 bases). The V gene lost 6 bases and the J gene lost 7 bases, with 15 bases spanning the gap. The CDR3 length is 13 residues. Germline V gives CDR1 SGHAT, CDR2 FQDESV (reference sequence). The chain's CDR3 is CASRPGTAGEAFF. The DNA of the CDR3 is TGTGCCAGCAGACCCGGGACCGCGGGTGAAGCTTTCTTT.

The chain employs TRBV10-2 and TRBJ2-7; D is uncertain. V shed 0 bases and J shed 5 bases, with 5 bases lying between them. This CDR3 has 12 residues. Germline CDR1 is WSHSY and CDR2 is SAAADI. CDR3 coding DNA: TGCGCCAGCAGTGAGTCGGCGGACGAGCAGTACTTC. Its protein is CASSESADEQYF.

V is TRBV7-9 and J is TRBJ1-2; D unclear. Trimming shortened V by 8 bases and J by 0 bases, and 7 bases separated the two germline ends. Germline assignment: CDR1 SEHNR and CDR2 FQNEAQ (reference sequence). This CDR3 has 12 amino acids. In DNA, the CDR3 is TGTGCCAGCGAGAGAGCTAACTATGGCTACACCTTC. As protein: CASERANYGYTF.

This chain links TRBV27 with TRBJ2-7, with D perhaps given as TRBD1 or TRBD2 (6 bases each). CDR3 length equals 16 residues. V was shortened by 0 bases and J by 2 bases, with 14 bases between the two germline ends. In germline, CDR1 is MNHEY, CDR2 SMNVEV (reference sequence). The DNA for the CDR3 is TGTGCCAGCAGTTTATCCGGGGGCGACTTAACCTACGAGCAGTACTTC. Its protein product is CASSLSGGDLTYEQYF.

The rearrangement uses TRBV11-2 and TRBJ2-1; D is perhaps TRBD2 (6 bases). The J call may be in error: the DNA end matches TRBJ2-7 better. The CDR3 consists of 16 residues. Germline V CDR1 and CDR2: SGHAT, FQNNGV. The CDR3 sequence: CASRTSGLASSYEQYF. The CDR3, as DNA: TGTGCCAGCAGAACCTCGGGACTCGCTAGCTCCTACGAGCAGTACTTC.

The sample holds a few counts of this clonotype. V usage is TRBV7-6 and J usage is TRBJ1-1, with 9 bases matching TRBD1. The CDR3 runs to 14 residues. Germline lookup yields CDR1 SGHVS and CDR2 FNYEAQ. V was clipped by 5 bases and J by 6 bases; unmatched bases: 7. The CDR3 loop reads CASSPGQGSPEAFF. CDR3 sequence (DNA): TGTGCCAGCAGCCCCGGACAGGGGAGCCCTGAAGCTTTCTTT.

As to this clonotype: At one boundary the junction diverges from the germline segment, which might be a read error. The genes are TRBV27 and TRBJ2-1, with D hard to call. The CDR3 has 15 amino acids. The germline V gene has CDR1 MNHEY and CDR2 SMNVEV (reference sequence). The CDR3 sequence is CASSSLLSSYNERFF. In nucleotides, the CDR3 is TGTGCCAGCAGTTCACTACTGAGCTCCTACAATGAGCGGTTCTTC.

The chain couples TRBV4-2 to TRBJ2-1, with D unclear. The germline V gene has CDR1 LGHNA and CDR2 YNFKEQ. The length of the CDR3 is 15 residues. V gave up 3 bases and J gave up 1 base, with 10 bases separating them. The chain's CDR3 is CASSQPGPSYNEQFF. Written as DNA, the CDR3 is TGTGCCAGCAGCCAGCCGGGCCCTTCCTACAATGAGCAGTTCTTC.

The genes are TRBV11-2 and TRBJ2-1; 8 bases match TRBD2. Unmatched junction bases numbered 13, after V lost 0 bases and J lost 6 bases. Germline CDR1 reads SGHAT; CDR2 reads FQNNGV. The CDR3 runs 18 residues. CDR3 nucleotides: TGTGCCAGCAGCTTAGATCGAATCATAAGCGGGAGACTCAATGAGCAGTTCTTC. Translation: CASSLDRIISGRLNEQFF.

Judged by abundance, this clonotype is hyperexpanded. The rearrangement uses TRBV20-1 and TRBJ1-2; D may be TRBD1 (5 bases). This CDR3 contains 13 residues. The V end lost 7 bases, the J end lost 0 bases, and 12 bases lay between the germline ends. Looked up from germline, CDR1 is DFQATT and CDR2 is SNEGSKA (reference sequence). Written as DNA, the CDR3 is TGCAGTGTCCCCGAGGGGACTAACTATGGCTACACCTTC. Its translation: CSVPEGTNYGYTF.

The chain recombines TRBV27 with TRBJ2-1; D is possibly TRBD1 or TRBD2 (5 bases each). Trimming cost V 4 bases and J 8 bases, with 21 bases left between them. Germline V lookup: CDR1 MNHEY, CDR2 SMNVEV (reference sequence). The CDR3 is 16 residues long. CDR3 nucleotides: TGTGCCAGCAGTTCCCTCACGGGGACGTTAGTCGATGAGCAGTTCTTC. Translation: CASSSLTGTLVDEQFF.

The chain has TRBV10-3 and TRBJ2-3; maybe TRBD2 (6 bases). Trimming pared 4 bases from V and 0 bases from J, leaving 11 bases between. Germline V CDR1 and CDR2: ENHRY, SYGVKD. The CDR3 totals 15 residues. The CDR3: CAISGEEASTDTQYF. CDR3 bases: TGTGCCATCAGTGGGGAGGAGGCTAGCACAGATACGCAGTATTTT.

This chain's CDR3 is CASSLGDAKNIQYF. CDR3 in DNA: TGTGCCAGCAGCTTAGGAGACGCCAAAAACATTCAGTACTTC. The chain carries TRBV11-2 and TRBJ2-4, with D unclear. This CDR3 comprises 14 residues. Germline CDR1 and CDR2: SGHAT and FQNNGV. The V and J ends lost 1 base and 1 base respectively, with 5 bases between them.

The chain joins TRBV13 to TRBJ2-3, with D uncertain. Trimming shortened V by 0 bases and J by 1 base, and 5 bases separated the two germline ends. This CDR3 region has 14 residues. Germline assignment: CDR1 PRHDT and CDR2 FYEKMQ (reference sequence). Here the CDR3 DNA reads TGTGCCAGCAGCTTAGGAGAGGGCACAGATACGCAGTATTTT. This sequence encodes CASSLGEGTDTQYF.

The chain recombines TRBV2 with TRBJ1-2; D possibly corresponds to TRBD1 (5 bases). V was clipped by 9 bases and J by 4 bases, with 12 bases between them. Germline V CDR1 and CDR2: SNHLY, FYNNEI. The CDR3 is 12 amino acids. The CDR3 sequence is CASLGPSYGYTF. CDR3 DNA: TGTGCCAGTTTGGGACCGAGCTATGGCTACACCTTC.

The chain uses TRBV2 and TRBJ2-1, with TRBD1 matching over 9 bases. The J call is uncertain, as TRBJ2-7 better fits the DNA end. The CDR3 runs 16 residues. Germline-derived CDR1 and CDR2 are SNHLY and FYNNEI. This CDR3 reads CASRVTGGRGPYEQYF. The CDR3 region has the DNA TGTGCCAGCAGAGTCACAGGGGGCAGAGGGCCCTACGAGCAGTACTTC.

This chain links TRBV11-2 with TRBJ2-3, with D maybe TRBD1 (5 bases). Germline CDR1 and CDR2: SGHAT and FQNNGV. V dropped 4 bases and J dropped 1 base, with 9 bases sitting between them. The CDR3 extends over 14 amino acids. Written as DNA, the CDR3 is TGTGCCAGCAGCTCAGAGACAGGCACAGATACGCAGTATTTT. Protein product: CASSSETGTDTQYF.

This clonotype was recorded once. The chain carries TRBV29-1 and TRBJ1-2, with 9 bases that match TRBD1. In germline, CDR1 is SQVTM, CDR2 ANQGSEA. This CDR3 comprises 14 residues. The junction had 2 bases not matched to a gene; V was cut back by 0 bases and J by 3 bases. The CDR3 DNA reads TGCAGCGTTGAAGATCGACAGGGGGACTATGGCTACACCTTC. It translates to CSVEDRQGDYGYTF.

The chain is built from TRBV19 and TRBJ2-7; no definite D call. Trimming removed 9 bases from V and 3 bases from J, with 15 bases in between. In germline, CDR1 is LNHDA, CDR2 SQIVND (reference sequence). This CDR3 region has 13 residues. CDR3 DNA: TGTGCCAGCAGTTCCCCCGATAGCTACGAGCAGTACTTC. Translated, it gives CASSSPDSYEQYF.

The chain combines TRBV2 with TRBJ1-5; D call uncertain. V lost 3 bases and J 3 bases, leaving 9 bases between the germline ends. There are 14 residues in the CDR3. The germline CDR1 and CDR2 sequences are SNHLY and FYNNEI. The CDR3 spells CASSEAQHNQPQHF. CDR3 nucleotide sequence: TGTGCCAGCAGTGAGGCACAGCACAATCAGCCCCAGCATTTT. The variable domain in full, completed from reference TRBV2 and TRBJ1-5, reads EPEVTQTPSHQVTQMGQEVILRCVPISNHLYFYWYRQILGQKVEFLVSFYNNEISEKSEIFDDQFSVERPDGSNFTLKIRSTKLEDSAMYFCASSEAQHNQPQHFGDGTRLSIL.

In its sample, this clonotype was seen a few times. The chain joins TRBV11-2 to TRBJ2-7; D is unclear. V lost 6 bases and J lost 0, with 12 bases in between. CDR1 and CDR2 (germline): SGHAT, FQNNGV. This CDR3 is built from 14 residues. CDR3 coding DNA: TGTGCCAGCAGTCCACCTGATTCCTCCTACGAGCAGTACTTC. This encodes CASSPPDSSYEQYF.

This clonotype was observed once. The rearrangement joins TRBV7-6 to TRBJ2-1, with D hard to call. Germline V gene sequence: CDR1 SGHVS, CDR2 FNYEAQ. There are 13 residues in the CDR3. Trimming took 0 bases from V and 5 from J, leaving 5 bases between them. The CDR3 region is CASSLAANNEQFF. The CDR3 nucleotides read TGTGCCAGCAGCTTAGCTGCGAACAATGAGCAGTTCTTC.

The chain links TRBV28 to TRBJ1-1; D gene uncertain. V was cut by 8 bases and J by 4 bases, with 20 bases left in between. The CDR3 spans 15 residues. Germline assignment: CDR1 MDHEN and CDR2 SYDVKM. This chain's CDR3 is CASSPSGGVSTEAFF. DNA of the CDR3: TGTGCCAGCTCCCCCTCTGGCGGGGTGAGCACTGAAGCTTTCTTT.

Only one count was recorded for this clonotype. The chain has TRBV29-1 and TRBJ2-2; unclear D gene. V was shortened by 4 bases and J by 6 bases, with 9 bases between the two germline ends. The CDR3 loop spans 12 amino acids. The V gene's germline CDR1 is SQVTM and CDR2 ANQGSEA. CDR3 residues: CSVVVGPGELFF. In DNA, the CDR3 is TGCAGCGTTGTAGTGGGCCCCGGGGAGCTGTTTTTT.

In its sample, this clonotype was seen a few times. This chain links TRBV24-1 with TRBJ2-5; 7 nucleotides agree with TRBD2. Trimming removed 3 bases from V and 3 bases from J; junction bases left unmatched: 6. This CDR3 has 15 amino acids. Germline V gene sequence: CDR1 KGHDR, CDR2 SFDVKD. The CDR3 is CATSDLAGAKETQYF. The CDR3, as DNA: TGTGCCACCAGTGATCTGGCGGGAGCTAAAGAGACCCAGTACTTC.

Notes on this clonotype: An end of the junction differs from the germline gene, which may be a read error. The V gene is TRBV5-4, the J gene TRBJ2-1; D gene unclear. The CDR3 is 12 residues long. The V gene's germline CDR1 is SGHNT and CDR2 YYREEE (reference sequence). The CDR3 sequence: CASSLGSPEQFF. The DNA for the CDR3 is TGCGCCAGCAGCTTGGGCTCTCCCGAGCAGTTCTTC.